The sequence of this T cell receptor (beta chain) was determined in a study of T cell responses to AZD1222 COVID-19 vaccine. Using immunoSEQ multiplex PCR, the repertoire was profiled, and TCRdb retains in-frame clones only, with some absent. Here the sample spans tens of thousands of clones, roughly 84% being singletons. The length of the CDR3 is 14 residues. The germline V gene has CDR1 LNHNV and CDR2 YYDKDF (reference sequence). V was cut by 8 bases and J by 5 bases, with 15 bases left in between. General study findings and limits: Clonal diversity was possibly underestimated; the donors were predominantly white British and more often female.

About this clone itself: Its antigen is still unknown.

This receptor was taken from an adult in good health. This chain joins TRBV15 and TRBJ1-4; TRBD1 might be the D (6 bases). The specimen comprised peripheral blood, sampled on day 0 of AZD1222 vaccination. Here the CDR3 DNA reads TGTGCCACCCGACAGGTCCCGACGAATGAAAAACTGTTTTTT. Its translation: CATRQVPTNEKLFF.